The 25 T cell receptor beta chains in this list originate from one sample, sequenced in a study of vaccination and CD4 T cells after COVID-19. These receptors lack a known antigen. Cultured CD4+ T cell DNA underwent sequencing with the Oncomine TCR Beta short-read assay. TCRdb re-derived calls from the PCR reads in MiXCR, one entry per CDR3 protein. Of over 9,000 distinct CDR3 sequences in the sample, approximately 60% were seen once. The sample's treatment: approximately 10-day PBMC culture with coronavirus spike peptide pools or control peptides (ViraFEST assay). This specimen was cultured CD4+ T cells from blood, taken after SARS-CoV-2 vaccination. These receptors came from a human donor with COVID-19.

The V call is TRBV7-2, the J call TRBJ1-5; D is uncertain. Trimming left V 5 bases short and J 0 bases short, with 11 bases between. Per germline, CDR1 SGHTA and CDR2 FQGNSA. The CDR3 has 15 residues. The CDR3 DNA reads TGTGCCAGCAGCCGCGACCGAAATAGCAATCAGCCCCAGCATTTT. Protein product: CASSRDRNSNQPQHF.

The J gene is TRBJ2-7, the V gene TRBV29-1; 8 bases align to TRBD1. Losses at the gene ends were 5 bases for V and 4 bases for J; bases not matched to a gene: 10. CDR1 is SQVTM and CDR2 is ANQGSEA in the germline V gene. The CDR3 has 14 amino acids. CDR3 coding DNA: TGCAGCGTTAATGACAGGGGTAGTTCGTACGAGCAGTACTTC. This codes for CSVNDRGSSYEQYF.

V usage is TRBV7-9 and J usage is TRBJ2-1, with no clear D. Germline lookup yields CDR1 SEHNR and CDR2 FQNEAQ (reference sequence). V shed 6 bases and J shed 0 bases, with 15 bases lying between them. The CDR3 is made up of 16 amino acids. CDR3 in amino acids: CASSLRSVTSYNEQFF. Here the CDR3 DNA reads TGTGCCAGCAGTTTAAGGTCTGTCACCTCCTACAATGAGCAGTTCTTC.

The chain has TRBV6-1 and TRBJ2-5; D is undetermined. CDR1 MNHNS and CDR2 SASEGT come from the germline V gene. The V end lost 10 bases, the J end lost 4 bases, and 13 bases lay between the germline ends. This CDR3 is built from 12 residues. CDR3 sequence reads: CATKLGAETQYF. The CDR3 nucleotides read TGTGCCACCAAGCTGGGTGCAGAGACCCAGTACTTC.

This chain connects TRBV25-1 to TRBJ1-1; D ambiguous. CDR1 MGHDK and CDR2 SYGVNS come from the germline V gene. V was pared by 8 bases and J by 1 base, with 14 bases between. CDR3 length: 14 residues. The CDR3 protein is CASGRDPENTEAFF. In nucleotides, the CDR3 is TGTGCCAGCGGTAGAGATCCTGAGAACACTGAAGCTTTCTTT. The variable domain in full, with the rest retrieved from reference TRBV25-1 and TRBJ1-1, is EADIYQTPRYLVIGTGKKITLECSQTMGHDKMYWYQQDPGMELHLIHYSYGVNSTEKGDLSSESTVSRIRTEHFPLTLESARPSHTSQYLCASGRDPENTEAFFGQGTRLTVV.

CDR3 in DNA: TGTGCCAGCCGCCCCCTAGCGGGGGGACCAGGGGAGACCCAGTACTTC. Its translation: CASRPLAGGPGETQYF. The chain carries TRBV6-1 and TRBJ2-5; 11 positions agree with TRBD2. There are 16 residues in the CDR3. Germline V gene lookup returns CDR1 MNHNS and CDR2 SASEGT. With 8 bases clipped from V and 5 bases from J, the junction kept 13 bases outside the gene matches.

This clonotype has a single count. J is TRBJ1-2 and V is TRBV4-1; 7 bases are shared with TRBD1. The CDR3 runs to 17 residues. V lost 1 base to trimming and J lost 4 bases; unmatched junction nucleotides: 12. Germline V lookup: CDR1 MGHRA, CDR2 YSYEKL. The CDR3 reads CASSQALGQGEGYGYTF. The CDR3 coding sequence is TGCGCCAGCAGCCAAGCTCTCGGGCAGGGGGAGGGCTATGGCTACACCTTC.

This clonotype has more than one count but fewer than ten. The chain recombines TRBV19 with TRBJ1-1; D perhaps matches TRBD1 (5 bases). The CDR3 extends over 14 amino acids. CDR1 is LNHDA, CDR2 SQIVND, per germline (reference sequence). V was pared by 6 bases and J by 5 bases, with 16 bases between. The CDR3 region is CASSFDSPRTEAFF. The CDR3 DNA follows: TGTGCCAGTAGCTTTGACAGCCCGCGGACTGAAGCTTTCTTT.

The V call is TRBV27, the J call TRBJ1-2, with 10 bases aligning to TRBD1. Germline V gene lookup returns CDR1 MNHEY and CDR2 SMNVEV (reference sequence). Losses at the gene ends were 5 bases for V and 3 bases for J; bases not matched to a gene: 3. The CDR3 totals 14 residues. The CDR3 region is CASSRDRGDYGYTF. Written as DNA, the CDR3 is TGTGCCAGCAGTAGGGACAGGGGTGACTATGGCTACACCTTC.

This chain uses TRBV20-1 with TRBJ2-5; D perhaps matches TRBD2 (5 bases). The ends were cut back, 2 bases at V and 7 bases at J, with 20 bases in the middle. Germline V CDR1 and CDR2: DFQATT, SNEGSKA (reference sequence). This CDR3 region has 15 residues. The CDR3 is CSARRTDAGAGTQYF. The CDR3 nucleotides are TGCAGTGCTAGAAGGACGGATGCTGGTGCGGGGACCCAGTACTTC.

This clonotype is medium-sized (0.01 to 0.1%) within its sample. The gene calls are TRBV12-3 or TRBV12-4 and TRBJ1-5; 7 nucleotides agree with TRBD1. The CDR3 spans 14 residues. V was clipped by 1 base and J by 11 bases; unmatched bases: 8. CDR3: CASSLGQGVGTQHF. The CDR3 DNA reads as TGTGCCAGCAGTTTAGGGCAGGGGGTAGGTACCCAGCATTTT.

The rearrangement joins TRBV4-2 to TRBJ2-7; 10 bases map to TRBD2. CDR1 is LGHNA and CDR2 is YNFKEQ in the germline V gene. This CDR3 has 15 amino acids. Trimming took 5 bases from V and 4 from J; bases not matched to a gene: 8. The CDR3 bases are TGTGCCAGCAGCGCACAGCGGGGGGGCGGGTACGAGCAGTACTTC. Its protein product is CASSAQRGGGYEQYF.

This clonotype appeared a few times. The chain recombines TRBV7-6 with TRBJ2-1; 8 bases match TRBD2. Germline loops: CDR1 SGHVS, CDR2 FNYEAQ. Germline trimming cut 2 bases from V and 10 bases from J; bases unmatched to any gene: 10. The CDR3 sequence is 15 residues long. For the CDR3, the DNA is TGTGCCAGCAGCTTAAGGACTAGCAGCCGGGGAGAGCAGTTCTTC. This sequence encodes CASSLRTSSRGEQFF.

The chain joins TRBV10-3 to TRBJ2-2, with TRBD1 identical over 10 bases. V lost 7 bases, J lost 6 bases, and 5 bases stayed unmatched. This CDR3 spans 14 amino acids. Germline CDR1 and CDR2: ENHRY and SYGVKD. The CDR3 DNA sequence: TGTGCCATCACCGGGACAGGGGTGTCCGGGGAGCTGTTTTTT. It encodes CAITGTGVSGELFF.

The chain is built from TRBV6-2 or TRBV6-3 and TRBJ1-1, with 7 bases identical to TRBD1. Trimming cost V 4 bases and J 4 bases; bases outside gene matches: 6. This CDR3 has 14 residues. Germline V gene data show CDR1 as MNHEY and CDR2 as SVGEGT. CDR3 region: CASSWDSISTEAFF. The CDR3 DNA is TGTGCCAGCAGTTGGGACAGTATTTCCACTGAAGCTTTCTTT.

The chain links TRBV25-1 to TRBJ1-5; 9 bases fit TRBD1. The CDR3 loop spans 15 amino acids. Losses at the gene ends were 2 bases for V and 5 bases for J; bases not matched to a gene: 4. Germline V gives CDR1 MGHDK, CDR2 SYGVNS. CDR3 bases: TGTGCCAGCAGTGAACCCGGGACAGGGCATCAGCCCCAGCATTTT. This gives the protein CASSEPGTGHQPQHF.

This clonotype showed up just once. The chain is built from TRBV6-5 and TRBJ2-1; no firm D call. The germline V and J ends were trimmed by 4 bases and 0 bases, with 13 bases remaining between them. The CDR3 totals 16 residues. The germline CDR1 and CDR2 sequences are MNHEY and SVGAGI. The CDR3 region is CASSSRPQSSYNEQFF. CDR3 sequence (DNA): TGTGCCAGCAGTTCACGACCCCAGAGCTCCTACAATGAGCAGTTCTTC.

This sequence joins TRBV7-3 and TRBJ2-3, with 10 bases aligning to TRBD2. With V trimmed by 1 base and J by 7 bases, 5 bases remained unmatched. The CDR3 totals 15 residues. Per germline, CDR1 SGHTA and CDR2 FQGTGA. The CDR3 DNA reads TGTGCCAGCAGCTTAATCCCTAGCGGGGGCCATACGCAGTATTTT. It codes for CASSLIPSGGHTQYF.

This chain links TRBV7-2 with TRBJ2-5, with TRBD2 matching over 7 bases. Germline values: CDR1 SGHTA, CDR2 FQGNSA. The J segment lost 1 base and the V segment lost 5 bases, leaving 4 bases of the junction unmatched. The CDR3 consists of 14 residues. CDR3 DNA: TGTGCCAGCAGCACCCAGCGGGGCCAAGAGACCCAGTACTTC. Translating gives CASSTQRGQETQYF.

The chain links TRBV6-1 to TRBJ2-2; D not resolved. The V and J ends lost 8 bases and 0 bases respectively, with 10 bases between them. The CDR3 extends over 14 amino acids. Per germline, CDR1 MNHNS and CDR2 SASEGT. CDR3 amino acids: CASHLRTNTGELFF. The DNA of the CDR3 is TGTGCCAGCCACCTGCGGACGAACACCGGGGAGCTGTTTTTT.

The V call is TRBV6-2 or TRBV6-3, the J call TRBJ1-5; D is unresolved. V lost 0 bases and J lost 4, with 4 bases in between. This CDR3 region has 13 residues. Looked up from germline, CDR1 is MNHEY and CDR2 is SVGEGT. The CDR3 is CASSYSDNQPQHF. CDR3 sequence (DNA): TGTGCCAGCAGTTACTCGGATAATCAGCCCCAGCATTTT.

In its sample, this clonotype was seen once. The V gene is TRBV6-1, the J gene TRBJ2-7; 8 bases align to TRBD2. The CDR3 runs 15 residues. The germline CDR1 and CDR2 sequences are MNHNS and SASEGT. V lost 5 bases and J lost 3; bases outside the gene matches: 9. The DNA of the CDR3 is TGTGCCAGCAGTATTGCGGGGGGCCATTTCTACGAGCAGTACTTC. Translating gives CASSIAGGHFYEQYF.

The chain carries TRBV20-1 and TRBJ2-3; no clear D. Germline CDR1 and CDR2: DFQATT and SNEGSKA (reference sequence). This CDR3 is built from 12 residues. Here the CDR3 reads CSVLGMEDTQYF. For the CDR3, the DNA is TGCAGCGTCCTGGGGATGGAAGATACGCAGTATTTT.

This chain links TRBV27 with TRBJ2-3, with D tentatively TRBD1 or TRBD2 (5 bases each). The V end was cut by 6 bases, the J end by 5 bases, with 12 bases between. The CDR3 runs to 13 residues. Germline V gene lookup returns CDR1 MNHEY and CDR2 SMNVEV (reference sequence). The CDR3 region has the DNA TGTGCCAGCAGGGGGACGGCGGAAGATACGCAGTATTTT. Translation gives CASRGTAEDTQYF.

The CDR3 is CASSSGAQETQYF. In DNA, the CDR3 is TGTGCCAGTAGTTCGGGGGCCCAAGAGACCCAGTACTTC. V is TRBV19 and J is TRBJ2-5; D tentatively fits TRBD1 or TRBD2 (6 bases each). Germline assignment: CDR1 LNHDA and CDR2 SQIVND (reference sequence). This CDR3 contains 13 residues. V was pared by 5 bases and J by 1 base, with 8 bases between.